This TCR beta chain is from a study of CD8+ T cells in alopecia areata. Broader study findings: Many expanded lesional clones persisted in scalp and blood during tofacitinib treatment.

In each case, RNA was isolated and then reverse transcribed into cDNA as the sequencing template. TCRdb keeps only in-frame clones here, not all; method: immunoSEQ multiplex PCR. The top ten hold 10% to 15% of the sample, which has 190,000 or so clones, around 60% seen once. Trimming cost V 5 bases and J 4 bases, with 8 bases left between them. CDR1 and CDR2 from the germline V gene are SEHNR and FQNEAQ (reference sequence). The CDR3 consists of 12 residues. This clone was detected only a few times. As yet, its antigen is unknown. Documented treatment: oral pan-JAK inhibitor, 5-10 mg twice daily. Sequencing was performed on CD8+ T cells sorted from blood, taken at week 24, from a patient treated with tofacitinib. The sequence was obtained from a human donor with alopecia areata. The rearrangement links TRBV7-9 to TRBJ2-5; unclear D gene. The CDR3 region has the DNA TGTGCCAGCAGCGAACTTGGAGAGACCCAGTACTTC. Residues: CASSELGETQYF. The full variable domain, in which reference TRBV7-9 and TRBJ2-5 provide the parts outside the CDR3, is DTGVSQNPRHKITKRGQNVTFRCDPISEHNRLYWYRQTLGQGPEFLTYFQNEAQLEKSRLLSDRFSAERPKGSFSTLEIQRTEQGDSAMYLCASSELGETQYFGPGTRLLVL.